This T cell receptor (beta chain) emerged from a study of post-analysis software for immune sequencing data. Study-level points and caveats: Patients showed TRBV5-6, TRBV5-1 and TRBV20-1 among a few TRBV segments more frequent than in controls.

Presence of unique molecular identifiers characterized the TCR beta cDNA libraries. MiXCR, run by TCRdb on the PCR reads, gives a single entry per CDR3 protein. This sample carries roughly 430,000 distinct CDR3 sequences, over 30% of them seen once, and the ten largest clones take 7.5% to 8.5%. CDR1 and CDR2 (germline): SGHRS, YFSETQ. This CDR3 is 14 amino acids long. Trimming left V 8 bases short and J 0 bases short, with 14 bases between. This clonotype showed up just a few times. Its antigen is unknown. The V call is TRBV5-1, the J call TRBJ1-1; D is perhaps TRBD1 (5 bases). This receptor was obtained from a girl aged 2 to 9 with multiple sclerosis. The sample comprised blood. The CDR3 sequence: CASLEGPMNTEAFF. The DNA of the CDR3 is TGCGCCAGTCTCGAGGGGCCAATGAACACTGAAGCTTTCTTT.